Listed below are T cell receptor beta chains from one sample, sequenced in a study of post-analysis software for immune sequencing data. Using its own MiXCR run on the PCR reads, TCRdb lists one record per CDR3 protein. This sample has fewer than 700,000 distinct CDR3 sequences, with around 44% found just once. The specimen was blood. All receptors derive from a girl under 18 with multiple sclerosis. CDR3s include the opening cysteine and the closing phenylalanine or tryptophan. A D gene is named only where the DNA matches it firmly. Some rows have no size entry. The others give once, few or many, or a class for an expanded clone.

clone size	D gene	J gene	CDR3 length	V gene	CDR3 protein	CDR3 DNA
NA	NA	TRBJ1-2	18	TRBV7-8	CACSSPRDEIPRRHGYTF	TGTGCCTGCAGCTCACCCCGGGACGAAATCCCACGGCGCCATGGCTACACCTTC
NA	NA	TRBJ2-7	14	TRBV6-6	CASSSFDITYEQYF	TGTGCCAGCAGTTCCTTTGACATTACCTACGAGCAGTACTTC
few	NA	TRBJ2-5	14	TRBV7-8	CASSLRRHRETQYF	TGTGCCAGCAGCTTAAGGAGACACAGAGAGACCCAGTACTTC
NA	NA	TRBJ1-4	13	TRBV12-3/TRBV12-4	CASSLQDGEKLFF	TGTGCCAGCAGTTTACAGGATGGTGAAAAACTGTTTTTT
NA	TRBD2	TRBJ2-1	17	TRBV6-1	CASSEALAGGSYNEQFF	TGTGCCAGCAGTGAAGCACTAGCGGGGGGGTCCTACAATGAGCAGTTCTTC
NA	NA	TRBJ2-1	14	TRBV20-1	CSAWDSSSYNEQFF	TGCAGTGCTTGGGACTCGAGCTCCTACAATGAGCAGTTCTTC
NA	NA	TRBJ2-5	14	TRBV4-1	CASSLGPEGETQYF	TGCGCCAGCAGCCTGGGCCCGGAGGGGGAGACCCAGTACTTC
NA	NA	TRBJ1-2	15	TRBV12-3/TRBV12-4	CASTSRERVEDGYTF	TGTGCCAGCACTTCCAGGGAGAGGGTCGAGGATGGCTACACCTTC
few	NA	TRBJ2-4	16	TRBV5-1	CASSLEGGGTGNIQYF	TGCGCCAGCAGCTTGGAAGGCGGGGGCACGGGAAACATTCAGTACTTC
NA	NA	TRBJ1-2	14	TRBV3-1	CASSQGPTNYGYTF	TGTGCCAGCAGCCAAGGACCGACTAACTATGGCTACACCTTC
few	NA	TRBJ2-3	13	TRBV29-1	CSAQDPSTDTQYF	TGCAGCGCACAGGACCCTAGCACAGATACGCAGTATTTT
NA	NA	TRBJ2-6	16	TRBV7-8	CASSGGLRTGANVLTF	TGTGCCAGCAGCGGGGGACTTCGGACTGGGGCCAACGTCCTGACTTTC
NA	NA	TRBJ1-1	13	TRBV6-1	CASSDTLNTEAFF	TGTGCCAGCAGTGACACTTTGAACACTGAAGCTTTCTTT